Detailed here is one T cell receptor (beta chain). These data come from a study of T-cell reconstitution after alpha-beta-depleted transplantation in children. This CDR3 has 13 amino acids. Germline CDR1 SQVTM, CDR2 ANQGSEA. Trimming left V 4 bases short and J 10 bases short, with 18 bases between. Unique molecular identifiers were incorporated into the prepared TCRbeta library. TCRdb independently ran MiXCR on the PCR reads; one entry per CDR3 protein. The sample includes approximately 1,000 distinct CDR3 sequences, approximately 72% of them seen just once. The receptor was isolated from a male patient under 10 years old who had a stem cell transplant for acute lymphoblastic leukemia, so the T cells may come from the graft donor. V and J are TRBV29-1 and TRBJ2-3, with TRBD2 as a possible D gene (5 bases). The sequencing here drew on PBMCs, mostly from graft donor cells, taken 60 days after TCRalphabeta/CD19-depleted stem cell transplant. The CDR3 DNA reads TGCAGCGTTGCGGCTAGCACCACTCCATCGCAGTATTTT. Its translation is CSVAASTTPSQYF.